This note documents a single TCR beta chain sequence. Using immunoSEQ multiplex PCR, the repertoire was profiled, and TCRdb retains in-frame clones only, with some absent. This sample carries 1,400,000 or so clones, approximately 98.5% of them seen once, and the ten largest clones take over 0.3%. The germline V gene has CDR1 SGHTA and CDR2 FQGNSA. The CDR3 loop spans 14 amino acids. The ends were cut back, 6 bases at V and 7 bases at J, with 16 bases in the middle. This sample stems from a study of shared clonotypes between healthy human individuals. The sample consisted of naive CD4+ T cells sorted from blood. Subset in this sample: CD45RA+ positively selected. This TCR derives from a young man in good health. The chain employs TRBV7-2 and TRBJ2-1; possibly TRBD1 for D (6 bases). The CDR3 nucleotides are TGTGCCAGCAGTAAGACAGGCGGGCATAATGAGCAGTTCTTC. This gives the protein CASSKTGGHNEQFF.